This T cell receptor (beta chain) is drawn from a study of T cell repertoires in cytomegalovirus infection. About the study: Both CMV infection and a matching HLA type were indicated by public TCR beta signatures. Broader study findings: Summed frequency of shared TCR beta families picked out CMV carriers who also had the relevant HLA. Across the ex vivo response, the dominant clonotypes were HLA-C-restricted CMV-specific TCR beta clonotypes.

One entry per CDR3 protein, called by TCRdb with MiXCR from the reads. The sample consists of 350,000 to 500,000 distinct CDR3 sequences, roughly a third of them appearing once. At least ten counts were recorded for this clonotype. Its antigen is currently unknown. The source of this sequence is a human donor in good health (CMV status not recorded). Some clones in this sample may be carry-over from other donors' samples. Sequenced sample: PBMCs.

CDR3: CATLSGWGGYDTEAFF. Written as DNA, the CDR3 is TGTGCCACCCTCTCAGGGTGGGGGGGATATGACACTGAAGCTTTCTTT. The chain recombines TRBV6-1 with TRBJ1-1, with a tentative D call TRBD1 (5 bases). The CDR3 loop spans 16 amino acids. Germline V gene lookup returns CDR1 MNHNS and CDR2 SASEGT. V lost 10 bases and J lost 3, with 24 bases in between.